The sequence of this TCR beta chain was determined in a study of blood T cells in healthy people across ages. Peripheral blood from each donor was collected in a volume of approximately 10 milliliters. Study-level points and caveats: More naive CD4+ cells and higher diversity marked long-lived donors relative to aged donors.

The CDR3 covers 16 residues. Germline V lookup: CDR1 MNHEY, CDR2 SVGEGT. With V trimmed by 6 bases and J by 6 bases, 14 bases remained unmatched. This clonotype appeared a few times. What it recognizes is unknown. The use of a sample-barcoded 5' primer and a J-beta primer mix characterized a second PCR of roughly 7 to 11 cycles. Researchers report that a template-switch adaptor with 12 random nucleotides tagged each cDNA molecule. TCRdb itself ran the 5' RACE reads through MiXCR, one entry per CDR3 protein. The sample contains fewer than 800,000 distinct CDR3 sequences, around a quarter of which appear only once. This sample also belongs to another study, concerning T cells of mothers and their children.

The genes are TRBV6-2 or TRBV6-3 and TRBJ1-5; TRBD1 matches at 7 bases. This receptor was taken from a boy aged 5-17 years in good health. The sample taken for sequencing was blood. For the CDR3, the DNA is TGTGCCAGCAGCTCATACAGGGGATCTAGGGGTCAGCCCCAGCATTTT. Translated: CASSSYRGSRGQPQHF.